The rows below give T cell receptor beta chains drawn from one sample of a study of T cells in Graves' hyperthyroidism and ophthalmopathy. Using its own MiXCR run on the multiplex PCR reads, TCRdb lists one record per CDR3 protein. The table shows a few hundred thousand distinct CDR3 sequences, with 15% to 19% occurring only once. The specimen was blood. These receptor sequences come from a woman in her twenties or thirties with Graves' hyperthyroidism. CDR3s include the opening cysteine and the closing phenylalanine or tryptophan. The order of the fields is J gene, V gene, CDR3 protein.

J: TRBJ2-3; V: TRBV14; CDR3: CASSQEVGQRDTQYF
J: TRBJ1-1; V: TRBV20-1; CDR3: CSAFVAFF
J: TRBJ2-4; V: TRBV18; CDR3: CASSPPSPGGENIQYF
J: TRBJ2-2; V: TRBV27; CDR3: CASSTPGLGAGELFF
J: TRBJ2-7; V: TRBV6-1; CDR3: CASSDGTSLHEQYF
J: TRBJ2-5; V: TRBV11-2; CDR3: CASSPNAGTSGIRKYF
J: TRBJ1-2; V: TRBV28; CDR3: CASSRQGIGYTF
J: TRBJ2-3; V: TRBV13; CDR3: CASSTIAGVLADTQYF
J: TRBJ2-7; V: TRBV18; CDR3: CASSPPGHGGSYEQYF
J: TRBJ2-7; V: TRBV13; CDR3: CASSSAGSIYEQYF
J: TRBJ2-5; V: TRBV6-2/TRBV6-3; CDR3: CASSLTGAQETQYF
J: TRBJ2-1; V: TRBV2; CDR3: CASNSGGDNEQFF
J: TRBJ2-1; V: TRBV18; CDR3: CASSDRGYTYNEQFF
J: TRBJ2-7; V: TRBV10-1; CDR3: CASSERDYEQYF
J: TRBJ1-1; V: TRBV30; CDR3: CAWRKQGWSEAFF
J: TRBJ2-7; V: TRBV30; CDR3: CAWSRTYELYF
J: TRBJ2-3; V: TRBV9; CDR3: CASSVVGDRETDTQYF
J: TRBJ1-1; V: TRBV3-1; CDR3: CASSQSPLATEAFF
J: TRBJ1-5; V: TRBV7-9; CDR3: CASSATQGNQPQHF
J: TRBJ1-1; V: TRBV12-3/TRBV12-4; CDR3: CASSLTSRSTEAFF
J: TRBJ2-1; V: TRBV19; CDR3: CASSMRRSSYNEQFF
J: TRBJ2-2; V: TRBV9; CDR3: CASSVVGQTTGELFF
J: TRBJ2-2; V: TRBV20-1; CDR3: CSATTGLAGNTGELFF
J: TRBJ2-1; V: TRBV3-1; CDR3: CASSQDWGTRGDEQFF
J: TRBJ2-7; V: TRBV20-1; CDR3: CSAREGAGMAYEQYF
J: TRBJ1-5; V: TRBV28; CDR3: CASSLTFHSNQPQHF
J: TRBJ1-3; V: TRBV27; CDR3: CASWDGNTIYF
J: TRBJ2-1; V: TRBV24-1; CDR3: CATSDPGGPLGSEQFF
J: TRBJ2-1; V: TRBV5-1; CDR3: CASKGTRGETEQFF
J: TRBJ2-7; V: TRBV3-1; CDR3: CASSQARVAGGYYEQYF
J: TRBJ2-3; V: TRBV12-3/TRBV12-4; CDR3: CASSLANYGGVTDTQYF
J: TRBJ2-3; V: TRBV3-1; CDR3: CASSQDRGVGEDTQYF
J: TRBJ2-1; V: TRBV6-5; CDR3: CASSYSASLAGINEQFF
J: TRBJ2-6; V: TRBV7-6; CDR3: CASSLVGSRSGANVLTF
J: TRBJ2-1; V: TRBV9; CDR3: CASSVLAETYNEQFF
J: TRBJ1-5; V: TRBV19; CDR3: CASSTSDRGYQPQHF
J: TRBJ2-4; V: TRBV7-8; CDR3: CASSSDELAKNIQYF
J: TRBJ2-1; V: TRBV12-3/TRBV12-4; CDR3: CASSRPALGNEQFF
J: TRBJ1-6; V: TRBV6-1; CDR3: CAIGQGAGSPLHF
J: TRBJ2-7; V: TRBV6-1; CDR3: CASSPGRYSYEQYF
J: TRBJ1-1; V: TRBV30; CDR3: CAWKNEGEAFF
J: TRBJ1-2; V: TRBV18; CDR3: CASSPGGFYGYTF
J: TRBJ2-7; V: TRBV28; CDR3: CASSFFGGTYEQYF
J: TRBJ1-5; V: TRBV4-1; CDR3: CASSFGPGADQPQHF
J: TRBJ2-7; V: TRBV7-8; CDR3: CASSLDSSRKSYEQYF
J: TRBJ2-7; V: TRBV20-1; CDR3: CSAREEKGGPFGYEQYF